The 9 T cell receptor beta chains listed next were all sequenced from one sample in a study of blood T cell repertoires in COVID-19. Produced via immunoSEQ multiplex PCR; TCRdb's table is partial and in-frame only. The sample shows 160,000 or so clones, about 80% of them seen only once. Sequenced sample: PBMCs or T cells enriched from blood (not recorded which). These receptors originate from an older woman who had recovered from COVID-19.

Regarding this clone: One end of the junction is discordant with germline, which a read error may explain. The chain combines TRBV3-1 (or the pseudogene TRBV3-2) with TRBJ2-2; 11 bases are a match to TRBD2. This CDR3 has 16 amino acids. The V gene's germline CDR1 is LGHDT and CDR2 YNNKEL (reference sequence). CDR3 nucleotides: TGTGCCAGCAGCCAAGAAGTGGGGCTAGCGGGGGGCGAGCCGTTTTTT. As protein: CASSQEVGLAGGEPFF.

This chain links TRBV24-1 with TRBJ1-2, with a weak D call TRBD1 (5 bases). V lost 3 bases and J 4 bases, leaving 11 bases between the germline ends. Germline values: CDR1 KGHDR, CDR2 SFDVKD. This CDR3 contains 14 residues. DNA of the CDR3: TGTGCCACCAGTGATCCACAGGTGACCTATGGCTACACCTTC. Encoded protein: CATSDPQVTYGYTF.

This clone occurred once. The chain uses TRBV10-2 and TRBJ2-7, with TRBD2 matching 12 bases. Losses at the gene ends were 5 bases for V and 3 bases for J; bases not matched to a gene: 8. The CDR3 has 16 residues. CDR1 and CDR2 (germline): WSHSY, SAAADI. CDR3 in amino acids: CASSPLLAGGDYEQYF. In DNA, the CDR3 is TGCGCCAGCAGTCCCCTCCTAGCGGGGGGGGACTACGAGCAGTACTTC.

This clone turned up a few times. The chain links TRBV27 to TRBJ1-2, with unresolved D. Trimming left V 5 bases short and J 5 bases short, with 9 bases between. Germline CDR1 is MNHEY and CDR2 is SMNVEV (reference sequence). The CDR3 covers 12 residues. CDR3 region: CASSPSGYGYTF. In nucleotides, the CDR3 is TGTGCCAGCAGTCCGTCGGGGTATGGCTACACCTTC.

Here the CDR3 DNA reads TGTGCCAGCAGCAGGACAGGGAAAGAGCAGTACTTC. This encodes CASSRTGKEQYF. The chain joins TRBV11-3 to TRBJ2-7; 8 bases are a match to TRBD1. Losses at the gene ends were 5 bases for V and 7 bases for J; bases not matched to a gene: 4. This CDR3 is 12 amino acids long. CDR1 is SGHNT, CDR2 YENEEA, per germline.

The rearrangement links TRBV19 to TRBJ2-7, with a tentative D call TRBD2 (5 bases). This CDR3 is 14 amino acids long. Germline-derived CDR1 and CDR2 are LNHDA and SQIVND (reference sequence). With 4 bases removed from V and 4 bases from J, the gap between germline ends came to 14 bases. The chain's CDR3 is CASSSGRESYEQYF. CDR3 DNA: TGTGCCAGTAGTAGCGGACGGGAAAGTTACGAGCAGTACTTC.

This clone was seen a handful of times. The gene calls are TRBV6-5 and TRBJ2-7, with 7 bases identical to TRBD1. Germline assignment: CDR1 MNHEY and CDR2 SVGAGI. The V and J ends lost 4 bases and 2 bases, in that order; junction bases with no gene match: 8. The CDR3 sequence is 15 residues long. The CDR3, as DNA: TGTGCCAGCAGTTCGTCGACAGGGAAGACCTACGAGCAGTACTTC. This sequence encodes CASSSSTGKTYEQYF.

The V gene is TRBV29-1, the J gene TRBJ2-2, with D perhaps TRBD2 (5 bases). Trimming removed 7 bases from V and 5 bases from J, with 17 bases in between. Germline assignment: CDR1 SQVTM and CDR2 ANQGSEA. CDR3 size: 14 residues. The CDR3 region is CSAYLGPGTGELFF. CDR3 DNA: TGCAGCGCCTACCTAGGCCCGGGAACCGGGGAGCTGTTTTTT.

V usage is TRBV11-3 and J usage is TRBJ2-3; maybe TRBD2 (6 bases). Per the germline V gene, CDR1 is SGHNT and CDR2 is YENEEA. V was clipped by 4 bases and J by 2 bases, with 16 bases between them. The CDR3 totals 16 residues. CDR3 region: CASSSEFGGNTDTQYF. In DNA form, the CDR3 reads TGTGCCAGCAGCTCTGAATTCGGGGGAAACACAGATACGCAGTATTTT.